This is a list of T cell receptor beta chains from one sample in a study of blood T cell repertoires in COVID-19. Sequencing used immunoSEQ multiplex PCR; TCRdb keeps in-frame clones, though not all of them. The sample records about 220,000 clones, approximately 82% being singletons. Source material: peripheral blood. Receptors were obtained from a woman of 80 years or more with acute or convalescent COVID-19. Both conserved end residues are part of each CDR3. A D gene is named only where the DNA matches it firmly. Clone size is shown for a subset of rows, as once, few, many or a class of expanded clone.

TRBJ1-1,TRBV19,NA,NA,TGTGCCAGTAGTATAGCCGGGGGGGCGAACACTGAAGCTTTCTTT,CASSIAGGANTEAFF
TRBJ1-6,TRBV3-1/TRBV3-2,NA,NA,TGTGCCAGCAGCCAGGGACTAAGATCACCCCTCCACTTT,CASSQGLRSPLHF
TRBJ2-1,TRBV11-3,NA,TRBD1,TGTGCCAGCAGCCCCACAGGGGGCCTCTACAATGAGCAGTTCTTC,CASSPTGGLYNEQFF
TRBJ2-3,TRBV2,NA,TRBD2,TGTGCCAGCATTCCGGGACTAGCGGGGGGATCCTCTAGCACAGATACGCAGTATTTT,CASIPGLAGGSSSTDTQYF
TRBJ2-5,TRBV7-3,NA,TRBD2,TGTGCCAGCAGCCCGGGGAATAGCGGGGGGGAGACCCAGTACTTC,CASSPGNSGGETQYF
TRBJ2-3,TRBV5-1,NA,TRBD1,TGCGCCAGCAGCTTGGGGGGACAGGGGGCTGCAGATACGCAGTATTTT,CASSLGGQGAADTQYF
TRBJ1-3,TRBV7-2,once,NA,TGTGCCAGCAGCTTCCTAACAGGGTCCTCTGGAAACACCATATATTTT,CASSFLTGSSGNTIYF
TRBJ2-1,TRBV7-9,NA,NA,TGTGCCAGCAGCTTAGCCGGGACAAATTGTGAGCAGTTCTTC,CASSLAGTNCEQFF
TRBJ2-5,TRBV2,NA,TRBD1,TGTGCCAGCAGTGAAGGTGGACCAGGGGGAGAGACCCAGTACTTC,CASSEGGPGGETQYF
TRBJ1-2,TRBV28,NA,NA,TGTGCCAGCAGCCCTTCTGGAGGGGGGGCGGGGATCTATGGCTACACCTTC,CASSPSGGGAGIYGYTF
TRBJ1-6,TRBV4-1,NA,NA,TGCGCCAGCAGCCAAAAGGCCCTCGGGTTGGGACACAACTCACCCCTCCACTTT,CASSQKALGLGHNSPLHF
TRBJ1-6,TRBV7-6,NA,NA,TGTGCCAGCAGCTTAGTGGAGGCAGGAGCCTATAATTCACCCCTCCACTTT,CASSLVEAGAYNSPLHF
TRBJ1-6,TRBV30,NA,NA,TGTGCCTGGAAAGCCCGGGAACAGGGAAATTCACCCCTCCACTTT,CAWKAREQGNSPLHF
TRBJ2-7,TRBV6-6,once,NA,TGTGCCAGCAGTTACCCGGAACAGGCTTCCTACGAGCAGTACTTC,CASSYPEQASYEQYF
TRBJ1-5,TRBV28,NA,NA,TGTGCCAGCAGTCTCCAGCCAGGGGGCAATCAGCCCCAGCATTTT,CASSLQPGGNQPQHF
TRBJ1-4,TRBV28,few,TRBD1,TGTGCCAGCAGTTTATATGGGACAGACGAAAAACTGTTTTTT,CASSLYGTDEKLFF
TRBJ1-2,TRBV27,NA,NA,TGTGCCAGCTCCCCTGCGGGGCGAGCTAACTATGGCTACACCTTC,CASSPAGRANYGYTF
TRBJ1-2,TRBV19,NA,NA,TGTGCCAGTAGTATAAGGGACACAAACTATGGCTACACCTTC,CASSIRDTNYGYTF
TRBJ1-3,TRBV9,NA,TRBD1,TGTGCCAGCAGCGGGCCGACAGGGGGCTCTGGAAACACCATATATTTT,CASSGPTGGSGNTIYF
TRBJ2-4,TRBV11-3,NA,NA,TGTGCCAGCAGCTTGGAAGGAGGAAACATTCAGTACTTC,CASSLEGGNIQYF
TRBJ1-2,TRBV28,NA,NA,TGTGCCAGCAGGAAAGACACACAGCATGGCTACACCTTC,CASRKDTQHGYTF
TRBJ2-2,TRBV19,NA,NA,TGTGCCAGTAGGCCCCGAGCGAACACCGGGGAGCTGTTTTTT,CASRPRANTGELFF
TRBJ2-7,TRBV14,few,NA,TGTGCCAGCAGCCAAGATCTCTCGGGACTCCGAGAGCAGTACTTC,CASSQDLSGLREQYF
TRBJ2-3,TRBV10-3,NA,NA,TGTGCCATCACCTCAGGGAGGTCAGATACGCAGTATTTT,CAITSGRSDTQYF
TRBJ1-2,TRBV7-9,NA,TRBD1,TGTGCCAGCAGCTTAGGACAGGGGATGATGGATGGCTACACCTTC,CASSLGQGMMDGYTF
TRBJ2-3,TRBV4-3,few,NA,TGCGCCAGCAGCCTCCAATTGGGGGCAGGAGATACGCAGTATTTT,CASSLQLGAGDTQYF
TRBJ1-1,TRBV18,NA,TRBD1,TGTGCCAGCTCACCTGGACAGGACACTGAAGCTTTCTTT,CASSPGQDTEAFF
TRBJ2-7,TRBV11-3,few,NA,TGTGCCAGCAGCTACGGGTCCTCCTACGAGCAGTACTTC,CASSYGSSYEQYF
TRBJ2-1,TRBV7-9,once,TRBD2,TGTGCCAGCAGCTTAGCCCAACTAGCGGGGGGGCTTAATGAGCAGTTCTTC,CASSLAQLAGGLNEQFF
TRBJ1-1,TRBV6-2/TRBV6-3,once,TRBD1,TGTGCCAGCAGCCCGGTCAGGGGGTTGATCACTGAAGCTTTCTTT,CASSPVRGLITEAFF
TRBJ2-7,TRBV19,NA,NA,TGTGCCAGTAGTGCTAGTGTGGGTTGGTCTTACGAGCAGTACTTC,CASSASVGWSYEQYF
TRBJ1-4,TRBV28,few,TRBD1,TGTGCCAGCAGTTTTTGGGACAGGGGATCTAATGAAAAACTGTTTTTT,CASSFWDRGSNEKLFF
TRBJ2-1,TRBV11-3,NA,NA,TGTGCCAGCAGCTTAGATCGGGCGGGGGCCCGAGGGGAGTTCTTC,CASSLDRAGARGEFF
TRBJ1-2,TRBV29-1,NA,TRBD1,TGCAGCGTTGAAGATCTAGGGACAGGGGGCTTGGGCTACACCTTC,CSVEDLGTGGLGYTF
TRBJ2-2,TRBV6-5,NA,NA,TGTGCCAGCAGTCTGGCAGGAACCGGGGAGCTGTTTTTT,CASSLAGTGELFF
TRBJ2-1,TRBV2,once,TRBD1,TGTGCCACCGCTCTACAGGGGCCATCCTACAATGAGCAGTTCTTC,CATALQGPSYNEQFF
TRBJ1-1,TRBV12-3/TRBV12-4,NA,NA,TGTGCCAGCACCCTACAGATAAACACTGAAGCTTTCTTT,CASTLQINTEAFF
TRBJ1-1,TRBV6-5,NA,NA,TGTGCCAGCAGTTTCCGTGGGGCTCGGTTCGTAGCTTTCTTT,CASSFRGARFVAFF
TRBJ2-1,TRBV29-1,NA,TRBD2,TGCAGCGTCCTCAAGCGGGGGGAGGAAAATGAGCAGTTCTTC,CSVLKRGEENEQFF
TRBJ1-5,TRBV27,NA,NA,TGTGCCAGCAGTGGGGGAGGGGGGTTGAGTCAGCCCCAGCATTTT,CASSGGGGLSQPQHF
TRBJ2-7,TRBV5-1,NA,TRBD1,TGCGCCAGCAGTTTTGGACAGGGCGGTGAGTACGAGCAGTACTTC,CASSFGQGGEYEQYF
TRBJ2-3,TRBV3-1/TRBV3-2,few,NA,TGTGCCAGCAGCCAGCAGGGGGGCCGCACAGATACGCAGTATTTT,CASSQQGGRTDTQYF
TRBJ1-2,TRBV7-9,few,TRBD1,TGTGCCAGCAGCCGCGCCGGGACAGGGGTTAACTATGGCTACACCTTC,CASSRAGTGVNYGYTF
TRBJ1-2,TRBV15,NA,NA,TGTGCCACCAGCAGAGATAACGGGGGGACGTATGGCTACACCTTC,CATSRDNGGTYGYTF
TRBJ2-7,TRBV7-8,few,TRBD1,TGTGCCAGCAGCTCTACAGGGGCGATATCCTACGAGCAGTACTTC,CASSSTGAISYEQYF
TRBJ1-1,TRBV19,NA,NA,TGTGCCAGTAGTCCGGGAGGGGTGAACACTGAAGCTTTCTTT,CASSPGGVNTEAFF
TRBJ1-6,TRBV30,NA,NA,TGTGCCTGGAGTCCTCTTCTAAGCTATAATTCACCCCTCCACTTT,CAWSPLLSYNSPLHF
TRBJ2-7,TRBV21-1,NA,NA,TGTGCCACCGGAGACTCCCATGCTTTCTACGAGCAGTACTTC,CATGDSHAFYEQYF
TRBJ2-5,TRBV25-1,NA,TRBD2,TGTGCCACCCAACTAGCGGGGGGGCACGAGACCCAGTACTTC,CATQLAGGHETQYF
TRBJ1-1,TRBV4-1,few,NA,TGCGCCAGCAGCCCAGCTGGACAGTTGAACACTGAAGCTTTCTTT,CASSPAGQLNTEAFF
TRBJ1-3,TRBV5-1,NA,NA,TGCGCCAGCAGCCTGGACACCGACTCTGGAAACACCATATATTTT,CASSLDTDSGNTIYF
TRBJ1-2,TRBV5-1,NA,TRBD1,TGCGCCAGCAGCTCTTTAACAGGGGGGAACTATGGCTACACCTTC,CASSSLTGGNYGYTF
TRBJ1-1,TRBV5-1,NA,NA,TGCGCCAGCAGCCTTGGGCAGGGAAGTAACACTGAAGCTTTCTTT,CASSLGQGSNTEAFF
TRBJ1-1,TRBV5-6,NA,TRBD1,TGTGCCAGCAGCCCCGGGACAGCGGGTAGGGCTGAAGCTTTCTTT,CASSPGTAGRAEAFF
TRBJ1-1,TRBV6-6,NA,NA,TGTGCCAGCAGTTACTCGGCCAGGGACACTGAAGCTTTCTTT,CASSYSARDTEAFF
TRBJ1-6,TRBV21-1,NA,NA,TGTGCCAGCCCCGGACCATGGCAGGGAAATAATTCACCCCTCCACTTT,CASPGPWQGNNSPLHF
TRBJ2-1,TRBV5-1,NA,NA,TGCGCCAGCAGCTTGGACTCCACGTCTCTCAATGAGCAGTTCTTC,CASSLDSTSLNEQFF